These 18 T cell receptor beta chains were all obtained from the same sample, sequenced in a study of OX40 agonist ivuxolimab in advanced cancers. Sequencing used immunoSEQ multiplex PCR; TCRdb keeps in-frame clones, though not all of them. Seen here are tens of thousands of clones, approximately 83% observed once, and the top ten hold around 30%. The source material was CD4+ or CD8+ T cells sorted from blood, sampled in a trial of the OX40 agonist ivuxolimab. The receptors were gathered from an adult with an advanced solid tumor such as melanoma, head and neck, liver or kidney cancer.

The chain joins TRBV7-9 to TRBJ2-1; the match to TRBD2 covers 10 bases. The CDR3 runs 15 residues. Trimming took 6 bases from V and 3 from J; bases not matched to a gene: 5. Looked up from germline, CDR1 is SEHNR and CDR2 is FQNEAQ (reference sequence). Here the CDR3 reads CASRPGTSDYNEQFF. Here the CDR3 DNA reads TGTGCCAGCAGACCCGGGACTAGCGACTACAATGAGCAGTTCTTC.

The chain employs TRBV19 and TRBJ1-1, with D uncertain. Germline values: CDR1 LNHDA, CDR2 SQIVND (reference sequence). The CDR3 consists of 13 residues. V gave up 6 bases and J gave up 3 bases, with 11 bases separating them. In DNA, the CDR3 is TGTGCCAGTAGCAGGTCCCGGGACACTGAAGCTTTCTTT. This translates into CASSRSRDTEAFF.

This clone is medium-sized in the sample. The chain has TRBV6-4 and TRBJ2-7, with no clear D. V shed 6 bases and J shed 2 bases, with 11 bases lying between them. The germline V gene has CDR1 MRHNA and CDR2 SNTAGT. CDR3 length: 13 amino acids. Here the CDR3 reads CASRTEGPYEQYF. CDR3 DNA: TGTGCCAGCAGGACGGAAGGTCCCTACGAGCAGTACTTC.

The CDR3 bases are TGCAGCGTTGCCGACAGGGATGGTACTGAAGCTTTCTTT. Translated: CSVADRDGTEAFF. The V and J genes are TRBV29-1 and TRBJ1-1; TRBD1 matches at 7 bases. The V gene's germline CDR1 is SQVTM and CDR2 ANQGSEA. V lost 4 bases and J lost 5; bases outside the gene matches: 7. The CDR3 has 13 residues.

The rearrangement links TRBV28 to TRBJ2-3; D may correspond to TRBD1 or TRBD2 (5 bases each). Trimming left V 4 bases short and J 3 bases short, with 14 bases between. The V gene's germline CDR1 is MDHEN and CDR2 SYDVKM. The CDR3 runs to 15 residues. Here the CDR3 DNA reads TGTGCCAGCAGTTCCACTTTAGAGGGGACAGATACGCAGTATTTT. Amino acids: CASSSTLEGTDTQYF.

The V call is TRBV6-6, the J call TRBJ1-1; D might be TRBD1 (6 bases). The V and J ends lost 4 bases and 7 bases respectively, with 16 bases between them. Germline values: CDR1 MNHNY, CDR2 SVGAGI (reference sequence). The CDR3 is 14 amino acids. In DNA, the CDR3 is TGTGCCAGCAGTTCGCTGACGAGGGGGAGTGAAGCTTTCTTT. Its protein is CASSSLTRGSEAFF.

This chain joins TRBV10-3 and TRBJ1-6; 7 nucleotides line up with TRBD1. The V segment lost 3 bases and the J segment 4 bases; nucleotides outside the gene matches: 6. Germline CDR1 reads ENHRY; CDR2 reads SYGVKD. This CDR3 is built from 16 residues. The CDR3 spells CAISDPTGLYNSPLHF. The CDR3 DNA is TGTGCCATCAGTGACCCGACAGGGTTGTATAATTCACCCCTCCACTTT.

The rearrangement uses TRBV7-6 and TRBJ1-4; D is undetermined. V was clipped by 5 bases and J by 0 bases, with 16 bases between them. Germline CDR1 and CDR2: SGHVS and FNYEAQ. The CDR3 consists of 17 residues. This CDR3 is CASSPAGDSATNEKLFF. The CDR3 DNA sequence: TGTGCCAGCAGCCCAGCGGGAGACTCGGCAACTAATGAAAAACTGTTTTTT.

The chain carries TRBV7-9 and TRBJ2-7; D tentatively fits TRBD1 or TRBD2 (5 bases each). The CDR3 covers 15 residues. Trimming took off 5 bases at V and 2 bases at J, with 16 bases between the two ends. The germline CDR1 and CDR2 sequences are SEHNR and FQNEAQ (reference sequence). The CDR3 reads CASSRPGTTTYEQYF. CDR3 coding DNA: TGTGCCAGCAGCCGTCCCGGGACCACCACCTACGAGCAGTACTTC.

In DNA, the CDR3 is TGTGCCAGCAGCTTAGCGACAAGAGGGAGCTCCTACAATGAGCAGTTCTTC. It is translated as CASSLATRGSSYNEQFF. This chain uses TRBV7-9 with TRBJ2-1, with TRBD2 as a possible D gene (5 bases). Germline V CDR1 and CDR2: SEHNR, FQNEAQ (reference sequence). V was shortened by 0 bases and J by 0 bases, with 12 bases between the two germline ends. The CDR3 runs to 17 residues.

The chain employs TRBV6-6 and TRBJ2-7; weak D call: TRBD1 (6 bases). The CDR3 is made up of 14 amino acids. CDR1 and CDR2 (germline): MNHNY, SVGAGI (reference sequence). Trimming stripped 1 base from V and 9 bases from J, with 16 bases between. DNA of the CDR3: TGTGCCAGCAGTTACTTGGACAGCCCGGGGCCGCAGTACTTC. This translates into CASSYLDSPGPQYF.

The V call is TRBV20-1, the J call TRBJ2-3; D is unresolved. The CDR3 is 11 amino acids. The germline V gene has CDR1 DFQATT and CDR2 SNEGSKA (reference sequence). V lost 6 bases to trimming and J lost 4 bases, with 8 bases between them. This chain's CDR3 is CSAVSPDTQYF. The CDR3 nucleotides are TGCAGTGCCGTTAGCCCAGATACGCAGTATTTT.

This chain links TRBV7-8 with TRBJ2-5; 10 bases match TRBD1. CDR1 is SGHVS and CDR2 is FQNEAQ in the germline V gene. CDR3 length equals 16 residues. The ends lost 4 bases at V and 4 bases at J; junction bases unmatched: 9. In DNA form, the CDR3 reads TGTGCCAGCAGCTCGCGCCGGGACAGGGGAGGAGAGACCCAGTACTTC. It translates to CASSSRRDRGGETQYF. Filled out from reference TRBV7-8 and TRBJ2-5, the complete variable domain reads GAGVSQSPRYKVAKRGQDVALRCDPISGHVSLFWYQQALGQGPEFLTYFQNEAQLDKSGLPSDRFFAERPEGSVSTLKIQRTQQEDSAVYLCASSSRRDRGGETQYFGPGTRLLVL.

The chain joins TRBV7-9 to TRBJ2-3; D call uncertain. V lost 5 bases to trimming and J lost 6 bases, with 12 bases between them. The V gene's germline CDR1 is SEHNR and CDR2 FQNEAQ (reference sequence). This CDR3 contains 13 residues. CDR3 DNA: TGTGCCAGCAGCCCCCCCGGACCGGATACGCAGTATTTT. Residues: CASSPPGPDTQYF.

The V and J genes are TRBV4-1 and TRBJ2-4, with D hard to call. Germline CDR1 reads MGHRA; CDR2 reads YSYEKL. This CDR3 comprises 15 residues. V was cut by 1 base and J by 6 bases, with 13 bases left in between. The CDR3 DNA follows: TGCGCCAGCAGCCAAGTCACCGCCGGCGGAAACATTCAGTACTTC. Translated, it gives CASSQVTAGGNIQYF.

The rearrangement uses TRBV9 and TRBJ1-1, with 9 bases aligning to TRBD1. The CDR3 spans 17 residues. The junction had 11 bases not matched to a gene; V was cut back by 0 bases and J by 5 bases. CDR1 is SGDLS and CDR2 is YYNGEE in the germline V gene. The CDR3 DNA sequence: TGTGCCAGCAGCGTAGAGCAGGACAGGGGACTGGGTACTGAAGCTTTCTTT. It encodes CASSVEQDRGLGTEAFF.

Of note for this clone: Likely a read error: the CDR3 ends without its conserved phenylalanine or tryptophan. V usage is TRBV30 and J usage is TRBJ2-7, with D unclear. The CDR3 is made up of 13 amino acids. CDR1 and CDR2 (germline): GTSNPN, SVGIG (reference sequence). Trimming removed 5 bases at V and 7 bases at J, with 18 bases between. The CDR3 reads CAWQRGPLGEQYL. For the CDR3, the DNA is TGTGCCTGGCAGCGTGGCCCCCTAGGGGAGCAGTACCTC.

This chain links TRBV11-2 with TRBJ1-2, with no clear D. The germline V gene has CDR1 SGHAT and CDR2 FQNNGV. CDR3 length: 13 amino acids. The germline V and J ends were trimmed by 0 bases and 5 bases, with 7 bases remaining between them. As DNA, the CDR3 is TGTGCCAGCAGCTTAGACGGTTGGTATGGCTACACCTTC. It codes for CASSLDGWYGYTF.